The 18 T cell receptor beta chains reported below all come from one sample, sequenced in a study of shared clonotypes between healthy human individuals. Profiling relied on immunoSEQ multiplex PCR, and the TCRdb table lists in-frame clones only, not all of them. This table holds roughly 640,000 clones, less than 85% found once. Material: memory CD4+ T cells sorted from blood. Described subset: CD45RA-negative fraction. All receptors derive from a woman aged 30 to 39 in good health.

The V gene is TRBV28, the J gene TRBJ2-1, with a tentative D call TRBD2 (6 bases). The CDR3 spans 12 residues. The germline V and J ends were trimmed by 7 bases and 15 bases, with 19 bases remaining between them. Germline V CDR1 and CDR2: MDHEN, SYDVKM. The CDR3, as DNA: TGTGCCAGCAACCACCCCGGGACTTGGGGGTTCTTC. It translates to CASNHPGTWGFF.

The V and J genes are TRBV5-1 and TRBJ1-2; D perhaps matches TRBD1 (5 bases). This CDR3 region has 15 residues. Germline V gene data show CDR1 as SGHRS and CDR2 as YFSETQ. V lost 0 bases and J 3 bases, leaving 12 bases between the germline ends. The CDR3 DNA sequence: TGCGCCAGCAGCTTGGCCCCCCCCAGGGACTATGGCTACACCTTC. Translation gives CASSLAPPRDYGYTF.

Worth noting for this clone: This is likely an artifact of a read error, given a far larger clone one base away. This sample includes further DNA sequences coding for the same CDR3. The V and J genes are TRBV2 and TRBJ2-7; no definite D call. The CDR3 is 15 amino acids. Germline V gene data show CDR1 as SNHLY and CDR2 as FYNNEI. The CDR3 is CASSGAVDRSYEQYF. DNA for the CDR3: TGTGCCAGTAGTGGTGCGGTCGATCGCTCCTACGAGCAGTACTTC.

This chain links TRBV27 with TRBJ1-2; the match to TRBD1 covers 9 bases. V was clipped by 5 bases and J by 8 bases; unmatched bases: 18. CDR3 length: 17 residues. From germline, CDR1 is MNHEY and CDR2 SMNVEV (reference sequence). The DNA of the CDR3 is TGTGCCAGCAGTCCATATTTTGCTTTGGACAGGGGAAGGGGCTACACCTTC. This translates into CASSPYFALDRGRGYTF.

This rearrangement joins TRBV6-5 to TRBJ1-2; 8 bases are a match to TRBD1. The CDR3 is 15 amino acids. Germline lookup yields CDR1 MNHEY and CDR2 SVGAGI. The V and J ends lost 6 bases and 8 bases, in that order; junction bases with no gene match: 14. The CDR3 DNA follows: TGTGCCAGCAGCCAGGGACAGGTCAGCAGTGGGGGCTACACCTTC. It encodes CASSQGQVSSGGYTF.

Note on this clone: A far larger clone is a single base away, which makes a read error likely. This sample also contains other DNA sequences that code for the same CDR3. The V gene is TRBV6-1, the J gene TRBJ2-3; 7 bases are a match to TRBD2. The CDR3 is 14 amino acids. Germline V gene sequence: CDR1 MNHNS, CDR2 SASEGT. V gave up 4 bases and J gave up 0 bases; unmatched junction bases: 1. The CDR3 coding sequence is TGTGCCAGCAGTGTAGCGGGCAGCACAGATACGCAGTATTTT. Translated, it gives CASSVAGSTDTQYF.

The chain carries TRBV25-1 and TRBJ2-7; TRBD2 matches at 7 bases. V lost 6 bases and J lost 3; bases outside the gene matches: 5. CDR1 is MGHDK, CDR2 SYGVNS, per germline. The CDR3 consists of 13 residues. CDR3 bases: TGTGCCAGCAGGAGGGGCGGGAGCTACGAGCAGTACTTC. Amino acid sequence: CASRRGGSYEQYF.

The rearrangement uses TRBV2 and TRBJ2-7, with 7 bases fitting TRBD2. With V trimmed by 6 bases and J by 5 bases, 13 bases remained unmatched. Germline assignment: CDR1 SNHLY and CDR2 FYNNEI. The CDR3 runs to 15 residues. Here the CDR3 DNA reads TGTGCCAGCAGCGCCCGCTTAGCGGGTGTACACGAGCAGTACTTC. It translates to CASSARLAGVHEQYF.

The chain has TRBV6-1 and TRBJ1-1; tentative D call: TRBD1 (5 bases). The CDR3 runs to 14 residues. Looked up from germline, CDR1 is MNHNS and CDR2 is SASEGT. V was pared by 11 bases and J by 5 bases, with 21 bases between. The CDR3 loop reads CAASRAGIETEAFF. CDR3 bases: TGTGCCGCTTCCCGGGCAGGGATAGAGACTGAAGCTTTCTTT.

The chain combines TRBV7-8 with TRBJ2-2; D is unresolved. V was cut by 6 bases and J by 4 bases, with 12 bases left in between. CDR1 and CDR2 (germline): SGHVS, FQNEAQ. This CDR3 is 14 amino acids long. Written as DNA, the CDR3 is TGTGCCAGCAGAAGGATGGTCGGCACCGGGGAGCTGTTTTTT. Protein product: CASRRMVGTGELFF.

The chain combines TRBV28 with TRBJ2-5, with 9 bases fitting TRBD2. The V gene end was trimmed by 5 bases and the J gene end by 5 bases; junction bases not matched to a gene: 9. The CDR3 covers 15 residues. Germline values: CDR1 MDHEN, CDR2 SYDVKM. In DNA, the CDR3 is TGTGCCAGCAGTGGCGGGGGGGCTAGGATGGAGACCCAGTACTTC. The encoded protein is CASSGGGARMETQYF.

The V gene is TRBV7-2, the J gene TRBJ2-2; D is undetermined. CDR1 is SGHTA, CDR2 FQGNSA, per germline. The CDR3 is made up of 15 amino acids. With 10 bases removed from V and 2 bases from J, the gap between germline ends came to 17 bases. CDR3 sequence (DNA): TGTGCCACCACCTCAGGACCAACCAACACCGGGGAGCTGTTTTTT. It translates to CATTSGPTNTGELFF. Based on the CDR3 plus reference TRBV7-2 and TRBJ2-2, the full variable domain is GAGVSQSPSNKVTEKGKDVELRCDPISGHTALYWYRQSLGQGLEFLIYFQGNSAPDKSGLPSDRFSAERTGGSVSTLTIQRTQQEDSAVYLCATTSGPTNTGELFFGEGSRLTVL.

The chain recombines TRBV5-1 with TRBJ2-1, with D unclear. The V gene lost 1 base and the J gene lost 0 bases, with 5 bases spanning the gap. Per the germline V gene, CDR1 is SGHRS and CDR2 is YFSETQ. The CDR3 spans 14 residues. In DNA, the CDR3 is TGCGCCAGCAGCTTGAAGTACTCCTACAATGAGCAGTTCTTC. This translates into CASSLKYSYNEQFF.

The table lists this clone with many counts. The chain joins TRBV19 to TRBJ1-2; TRBD1 is a possible D gene (6 bases). This CDR3 spans 19 amino acids. Germline lookup yields CDR1 LNHDA and CDR2 SQIVND (reference sequence). V was trimmed by 0 bases and J by 2 bases, leaving 22 bases between them. In nucleotides, the CDR3 is TGTGCCAGTAGTATAGAGGTCCCAAGCTTCGGACAGCTAAACTATGGCTACACCTTC. Translated: CASSIEVPSFGQLNYGYTF.

The chain links TRBV7-9 to TRBJ1-1, with TRBD1 identical over 7 bases. The germline CDR1 and CDR2 sequences are SEHNR and FQNEAQ (reference sequence). The CDR3 covers 14 residues. V shed 0 bases and J 5 bases; nucleotides not matched to a gene: 3. CDR3 residues: CASSLATGVTEAFF. As DNA, the CDR3 is TGTGCCAGCAGCTTAGCCACAGGGGTTACTGAAGCTTTCTTT. Using reference TRBV7-9 and TRBJ1-1 for the parts outside the CDR3, the full variable domain is DTGVSQNPRHKITKRGQNVTFRCDPISEHNRLYWYRQTLGQGPEFLTYFQNEAQLEKSRLLSDRFSAERPKGSFSTLEIQRTEQGDSAMYLCASSLATGVTEAFFGQGTRLTVV.

The chain recombines TRBV4-1 with TRBJ1-2; D call uncertain. Germline V gene sequence: CDR1 MGHRA, CDR2 YSYEKL. The CDR3 extends over 16 amino acids. Trimming took off 0 bases at V and 0 bases at J, with 11 bases between the two ends. The CDR3 DNA follows: TGCGCCAGCAGCCAAGATTTACAGCCAGCTAACTATGGCTACACCTTC. This encodes CASSQDLQPANYGYTF.

This clone was seen a handful of times. The chain recombines TRBV2 with TRBJ2-1, with D uncertain. The CDR3 consists of 15 residues. The ends were cut back, 2 bases at V and 4 bases at J, with 12 bases in the middle. Germline V gene data show CDR1 as SNHLY and CDR2 as FYNNEI. The CDR3 region is CASSEYQQGYNEQFF. The DNA of the CDR3 is TGTGCCAGCAGTGAATATCAACAAGGGTACAATGAGCAGTTCTTC.

The chain recombines TRBV7-2 with TRBJ2-7; D gene unclear. Germline V gene lookup returns CDR1 SGHTA and CDR2 FQGNSA. V was trimmed by 1 base and J by 6 bases, leaving 10 bases between them. The CDR3 contains 13 residues. The CDR3 DNA is TGTGCCAGCAGCTTAGGTGGGGTTGGCGAGCAGTACTTC. Residues: CASSLGGVGEQYF.